This T cell receptor (beta chain) is from a study of CD8 T cells in Susac syndrome. Reverse transcription used roughly 0.45 to 1 ug RNA and random hexamers. TCRdb re-analysed the immunoSEQ multiplex PCR reads in MiXCR, keeping a single row per CDR3 protein. The sample holds 250,000 to 350,000 distinct CDR3 sequences; about 91% are singletons and the top ten take approximately 0.065%. V gave up 4 bases and J gave up 0 bases, with 16 bases separating them. Germline loops: CDR1 LGHDT, CDR2 YNNKEL (reference sequence). This CDR3 contains 16 residues. The sample consisted of CD4+ T cells from PBMCs. V gene TRBV3-1 combines with J gene TRBJ2-7; D possibly uses TRBD1 or TRBD2 (5 bases each). The clonotype comes from a human donor with multiple sclerosis. The CDR3 is CASSPIRGADSYEQYF. The CDR3 DNA reads TGTGCCAGCAGCCCCATAAGGGGAGCTGACTCCTACGAGCAGTACTTC.